The T cell receptor (beta chain) under discussion was sequenced for a study of control samples from healthy donors and cancer patients. CDR3 length equals 16 residues. Per germline, CDR1 SGHTA and CDR2 FQGNSA. With V trimmed by 2 bases and J by 2 bases, 8 bases remained unmatched. The data were produced by immunoSEQ multiplex PCR, yet TCRdb's version contains in-frame clones alone and is incomplete. Altogether some 120,000 clones are present, around 87% being singletons, with the ten largest covering 9.5% to 13%. The sequence was collected from a man aged 30 to 39 in good health. Sequences were obtained from blood. The gene calls are TRBV7-2 and TRBJ1-2; 7 positions agree with TRBD1. CDR3: CASSLRQGVGNYGYTF. Here the CDR3 DNA reads TGTGCCAGCAGCTTACGGCAGGGGGTAGGGAACTATGGCTACACCTTC.